This T cell receptor beta chain was obtained from a study of CD8 T cells in Susac syndrome. Random hexamers were used to reverse transcribe roughly 0.5 to 1 ug of RNA. TCRdb reprocessed the immunoSEQ multiplex PCR reads with MiXCR, giving one entry per CDR3 protein. In the table there are 180,000 or so distinct CDR3 sequences, about 95% of which are singletons. The junction had 8 bases not matched to a gene; V was cut back by 2 bases and J by 6 bases. The CDR3 is made up of 15 amino acids. Germline V lookup: CDR1 SGHTA, CDR2 FQGNSA. CD8+ and CD4+ T cells circulating in blood were sequenced for TCR beta. The controls, all healthy donors, were matched for age and sex. TEMRA cells were FACS-enriched, unlike CD8+ and CD4+ T cells, which were negatively isolated.

V and J are TRBV7-2 and TRBJ1-2, with 8 bases aligning to TRBD1. This receptor was identified in a human donor in good health. Sequences were obtained from CD4+ T cells from PBMCs. The CDR3 DNA follows: TGTGCCAGCAGCTTATATGGACAGGGAGGGGATGGCTACACCTTC. It is translated as CASSLYGQGGDGYTF.